Shown below are 16 T cell receptor beta chains from a single sample sequenced in a study of PD-1 blockade in classical Hodgkin lymphoma. Time point indicated: cycle 4 day 1 (C4D1), after less than 7 weeks of nivolumab. The patients all showed relapse after autologous stem cell transplantation, while their brentuximab vedotin exposure varied. Generated by immunoSEQ multiplex PCR, the TCRdb table keeps only in-frame clones and is missing some. Among about 32,000 clones listed, over 75% were seen once. The sample consisted of peripheral blood mononuclear cells (PBMCs), taken before the fourth cycle of nivolumab. All receptors derive from a human donor with classical Hodgkin lymphoma.

The CDR3 DNA reads as TGTGCCAGCAGCCTAGTGAGAGGGGGCGAGCAGTACTTC. Amino acid sequence: CASSLVRGGEQYF. The rearrangement joins TRBV13 to TRBJ2-7; tentatively, D is TRBD1 (6 bases). Trimming left V 5 bases short and J 6 bases short, with 14 bases between. CDR1 and CDR2 from the germline V gene are PRHDT and FYEKMQ (reference sequence). CDR3 length: 13 amino acids. Based on the CDR3 plus reference TRBV13 and TRBJ2-7, the full variable domain is AAGVIQSPRHLIKEKRETATLKCYPIPRHDTVYWYQQGPGQDPQFLISFYEKMQSDKGSIPDRFSAQQFSDYHSELNMSSLELGDSALYFCASSLVRGGEQYFGPGTRLTVT.

J is TRBJ2-5 and V is TRBV27; D is uncertain. Trimming stripped 7 bases from V and 6 bases from J, with 15 bases between. The CDR3 is made up of 13 amino acids. Germline loops: CDR1 MNHEY, CDR2 SMNVEV (reference sequence). The CDR3 region is CASTVTGSKTQYF. In DNA form, the CDR3 reads TGTGCCAGCACCGTCACCGGTTCGAAGACCCAGTACTTC.

The chain combines TRBV27 with TRBJ2-1, with D possibly called TRBD1 or TRBD2 (5 bases each). The CDR3 has 11 amino acids. V lost 5 bases to trimming and J lost 9 bases, with 8 bases between them. The germline CDR1 and CDR2 sequences are MNHEY and SMNVEV (reference sequence). CDR3 protein: CASSPGTEQFF. CDR3 DNA: TGTGCCAGCAGTCCGGGGACTGAGCAGTTCTTC.

CDR3 protein: CASSPLDGYEQYV. CDR3 sequence (DNA): TGCGCCAGCAGCCCCCTGGACGGATACGAGCAGTACGTC. The rearrangement uses TRBV4-1 and TRBJ2-7, with D hard to call. Germline lookup yields CDR1 MGHRA and CDR2 YSYEKL. The CDR3 contains 13 residues. Trimming removed 4 bases from V and 4 bases from J, with 11 bases in between.

V gene TRBV2 combines with J gene TRBJ1-5; tentatively, D is TRBD1 (5 bases). V shed 5 bases and J shed 4 bases, with 9 bases lying between them. Per germline, CDR1 SNHLY and CDR2 FYNNEI. This CDR3 comprises 13 residues. The CDR3 loop is CASSYRQNQPQHF. The CDR3 region has the DNA TGTGCCAGCAGTTACAGACAGAATCAGCCCCAGCATTTT.

This sequence joins TRBV2 and TRBJ1-5; weak D call: TRBD1 (5 bases). CDR3 length: 13 amino acids. V was clipped by 11 bases and J by 1 base, with 12 bases between them. CDR1 SNHLY and CDR2 FYNNEI come from the germline V gene. CDR3 sequence reads: CAGGHLSNQPQHF. CDR3 DNA: TGTGCCGGCGGACACCTAAGCAATCAGCCCCAGCATTTT. Supplemented by reference TRBV2 and TRBJ1-5, the full variable domain reads EPEVTQTPSHQVTQMGQEVILRCVPISNHLYFYWYRQILGQKVEFLVSFYNNEISEKSEIFDDQFSVERPDGSNFTLKIRSTKLEDSAMYFCAGGHLSNQPQHFGDGTRLSIL.

The chain uses TRBV4-2 and TRBJ2-5; TRBD1 is a possible D gene (6 bases). This CDR3 is 15 amino acids long. Germline CDR1 and CDR2: LGHNA and YNFKEQ. Trimming pared 4 bases from V and 2 bases from J, leaving 14 bases between. CDR3 loop: CASSRRGQGQETQYF. CDR3 in DNA: TGTGCCAGCAGCCGCCGAGGGCAGGGGCAAGAGACCCAGTACTTC.

This clone has just a few counts. The V gene is TRBV28, the J gene TRBJ1-1; D ambiguous. V lost 5 bases, J lost 6 bases, and 16 bases lay in between. Germline V gene lookup returns CDR1 MDHEN and CDR2 SYDVKM. The CDR3 totals 14 residues. CDR3 amino acids: CASSPHAGLAEAFF. CDR3 nucleotide sequence: TGTGCCAGCAGTCCGCATGCGGGGTTGGCTGAAGCTTTCTTT.

V gene TRBV28 combines with J gene TRBJ2-7; TRBD2 agrees at 11 bases. The V and J ends lost 9 bases and 5 bases, in that order; junction bases with no gene match: 12. Germline V gives CDR1 MDHEN, CDR2 SYDVKM. The CDR3 spans 15 residues. The CDR3 here is CASNIAGGTGDEQYF. For the CDR3, the DNA is TGTGCCAGTAACATAGCGGGAGGGACCGGGGACGAGCAGTACTTC. Using reference TRBV28 and TRBJ2-7 for the parts outside the CDR3, the full variable domain is DVKVTQSSRYLVKRTGEKVFLECVQDMDHENMFWYRQDPGLGLRLIYFSYDVKMKEKGDIPEGYSVSREKKERFSLILESASTNQTSMYLCASNIAGGTGDEQYFGPGTRLTVT.

This clone has more than one count but fewer than ten. J is TRBJ1-2 and V is TRBV28; no clear D. This CDR3 is built from 10 residues. Trimming removed 4 bases at V and 4 bases at J, with 1 base between. The germline CDR1 and CDR2 sequences are MDHEN and SYDVKM. This CDR3 reads CASSSYGYTF. The CDR3 nucleotides read TGTGCCAGCAGTTCCTATGGCTACACCTTC.

This chain uses TRBV28 with TRBJ1-3, with D possibly TRBD1 on 5 matching bases. Germline V CDR1 and CDR2: MDHEN, SYDVKM. V was clipped by 6 bases and J by 3 bases, with 15 bases between them. CDR3 size: 15 residues. CDR3 loop: CASSLLGTLGNTIYF. The CDR3 DNA reads as TGTGCCAGCAGCTTACTCGGGACGCTTGGAAACACCATATATTTT.

V is TRBV7-3 and J is TRBJ2-5; weak D call: TRBD2 (5 bases). This CDR3 is built from 14 residues. Germline loops: CDR1 SGHTA, CDR2 FQGTGA. Trimming pared 0 bases from V and 5 bases from J, leaving 10 bases between. The DNA of the CDR3 is TGTGCCAGCAGCTTAACCGAGGGCGGGGAGACCCAGTACTTC. Amino acid sequence: CASSLTEGGETQYF.

The V and J genes are TRBV6-6 and TRBJ2-3; D perhaps matches TRBD1 (5 bases). Germline V gene data show CDR1 as MNHNY and CDR2 as SVGAGI (reference sequence). V lost 9 bases, J lost 1 base, and 11 bases lay in between. The CDR3 extends over 13 amino acids. The CDR3, as DNA: TGTGCCAGGGACACTGATTGCACAGATACGCAGTATTTT. It yields the protein CARDTDCTDTQYF.

The chain joins TRBV9 to TRBJ2-2; TRBD2 matches 8 bases. The junction had 1 base not matched to a gene; V was cut back by 0 bases and J by 3 bases. There are 15 residues in the CDR3. Germline V gene data show CDR1 as SGDLS and CDR2 as YYNGEE. The CDR3 loop is CASSVGAGDTGELFF. CDR3 coding DNA: TGTGCCAGCAGCGTAGGAGCGGGAGACACCGGGGAGCTGTTTTTT.

The chain couples TRBV4-3 to TRBJ2-1, with D unresolved. The germline V gene encodes CDR1 LGHNA and CDR2 YSLEER. The CDR3 runs to 13 residues. V lost 1 base, J lost 4 bases, and 5 bases lay in between. This CDR3 reads CASSQGQYNEQFF. CDR3 DNA sequence: TGCGCCAGCAGCCAAGGGCAGTACAATGAGCAGTTCTTC.

This clone was counted a single time. The CDR3 DNA is TGTGCCATCAGTGAGGAAAGTTATATCTATGGCTACACCTTC. This codes for CAISEESYIYGYTF. The V and J genes are TRBV10-3 and TRBJ1-2; D is undetermined. Germline CDR1 is ENHRY and CDR2 is SYGVKD. V lost 2 bases, J lost 4 bases, and 11 bases lay in between. CDR3 length equals 14 residues.